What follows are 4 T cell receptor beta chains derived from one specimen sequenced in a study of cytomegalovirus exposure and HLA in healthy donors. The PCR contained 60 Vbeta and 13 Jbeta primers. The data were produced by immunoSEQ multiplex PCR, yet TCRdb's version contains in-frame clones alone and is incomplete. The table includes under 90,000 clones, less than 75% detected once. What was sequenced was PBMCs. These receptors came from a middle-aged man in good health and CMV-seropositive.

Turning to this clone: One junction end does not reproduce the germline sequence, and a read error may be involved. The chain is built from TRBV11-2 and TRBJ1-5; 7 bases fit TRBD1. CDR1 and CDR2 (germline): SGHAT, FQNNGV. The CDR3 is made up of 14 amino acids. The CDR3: CASSLNRGNQPQHF. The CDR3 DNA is TGTGCCAGCAGCTTAAACAGGGGCAACCAGCCCCAGCATTTT. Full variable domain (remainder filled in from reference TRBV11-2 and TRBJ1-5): EAGVAQSPRYKIIEKRQSVAFWCNPISGHATLYWYQQILGQGPKLLIQFQNNGVVDDSQLPKDRFSAERLKGVDSTLKIQPAKLEDSAVYLCASSLNRGNQPQHFGDGTRLSIL.

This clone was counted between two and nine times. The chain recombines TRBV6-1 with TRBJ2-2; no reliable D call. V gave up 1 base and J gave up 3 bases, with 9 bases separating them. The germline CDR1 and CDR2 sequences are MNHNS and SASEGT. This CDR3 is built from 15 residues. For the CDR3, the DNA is TGTGCCAGCAGTGAAGTTGTCAGGCACACCGGGGAGCTGTTTTTT. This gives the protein CASSEVVRHTGELFF.

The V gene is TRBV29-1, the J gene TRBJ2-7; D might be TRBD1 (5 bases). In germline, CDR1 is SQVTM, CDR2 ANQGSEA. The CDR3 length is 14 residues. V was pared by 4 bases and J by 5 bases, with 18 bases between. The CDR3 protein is CSVVRPGRVNEQYF. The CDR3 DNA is TGCAGCGTTGTACGCCCTGGCAGGGTGAACGAGCAGTACTTC.

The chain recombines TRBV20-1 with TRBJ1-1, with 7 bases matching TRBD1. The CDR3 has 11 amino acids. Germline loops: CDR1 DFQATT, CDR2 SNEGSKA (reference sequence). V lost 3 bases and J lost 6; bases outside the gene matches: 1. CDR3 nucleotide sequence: TGCAGTGCTAGGACAGGGCCTGAAGCTTTCTTT. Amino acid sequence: CSARTGPEAFF.